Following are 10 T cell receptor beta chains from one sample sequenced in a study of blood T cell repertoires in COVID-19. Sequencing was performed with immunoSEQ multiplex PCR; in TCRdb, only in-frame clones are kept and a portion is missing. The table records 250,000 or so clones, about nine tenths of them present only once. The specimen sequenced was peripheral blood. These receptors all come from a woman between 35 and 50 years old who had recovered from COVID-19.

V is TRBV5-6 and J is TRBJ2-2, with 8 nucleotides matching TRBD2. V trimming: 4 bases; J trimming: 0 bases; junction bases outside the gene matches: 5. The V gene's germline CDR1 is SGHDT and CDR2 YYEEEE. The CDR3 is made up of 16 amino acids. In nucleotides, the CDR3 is TGTGCCAGCAGCAAGAGAGCGGGAGCGAACACCGGGGAGCTGTTTTTT. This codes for CASSKRAGANTGELFF. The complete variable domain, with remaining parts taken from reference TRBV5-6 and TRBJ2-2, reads DAGVTQSPTHLIKTRGQQVTLRCSPKSGHDTVSWYQQALGQGPQFIFQYYEEEERQRGNFPDRFSGHQFPNYSSELNVNALLLGDSALYLCASSKRAGANTGELFFGEGSRLTVL.

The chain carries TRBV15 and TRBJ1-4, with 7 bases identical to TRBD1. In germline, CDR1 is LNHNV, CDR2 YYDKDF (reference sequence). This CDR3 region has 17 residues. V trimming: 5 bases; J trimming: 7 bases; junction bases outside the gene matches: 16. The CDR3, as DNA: TGTGCCACCAGCGCCCAACTGACAGGGTCTTCGGGTGAAAAACTGTTTTTT. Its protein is CATSAQLTGSSGEKLFF.

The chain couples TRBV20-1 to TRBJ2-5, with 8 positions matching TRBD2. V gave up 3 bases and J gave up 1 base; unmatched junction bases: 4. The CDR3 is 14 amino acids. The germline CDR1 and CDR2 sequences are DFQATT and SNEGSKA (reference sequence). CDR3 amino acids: CSASGREGQETQYF. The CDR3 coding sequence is TGCAGTGCTAGTGGCCGGGAGGGCCAAGAGACCCAGTACTTC.

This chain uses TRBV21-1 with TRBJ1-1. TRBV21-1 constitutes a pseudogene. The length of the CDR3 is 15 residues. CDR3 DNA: TGTGCCAGCAGCAAGAGGAGGGTACGGGGCACTGAAGCTTTCTTT. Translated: CASSKRRVRGTEAFF.

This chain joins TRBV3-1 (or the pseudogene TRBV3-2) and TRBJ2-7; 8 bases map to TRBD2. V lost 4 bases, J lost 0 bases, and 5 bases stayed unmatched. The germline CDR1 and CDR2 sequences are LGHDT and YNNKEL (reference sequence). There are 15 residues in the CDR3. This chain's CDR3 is CASSPQRESSYEQYF. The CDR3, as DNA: TGTGCCAGCAGCCCCCAGCGGGAGAGCTCCTACGAGCAGTACTTC.

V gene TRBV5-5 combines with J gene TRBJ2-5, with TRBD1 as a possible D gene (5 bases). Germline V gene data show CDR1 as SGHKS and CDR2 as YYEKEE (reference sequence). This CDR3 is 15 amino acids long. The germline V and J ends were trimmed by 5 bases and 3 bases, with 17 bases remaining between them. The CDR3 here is CASSRDGAEKETQYF. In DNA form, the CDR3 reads TGTGCCAGCAGTCGCGATGGGGCGGAGAAAGAGACCCAGTACTTC.

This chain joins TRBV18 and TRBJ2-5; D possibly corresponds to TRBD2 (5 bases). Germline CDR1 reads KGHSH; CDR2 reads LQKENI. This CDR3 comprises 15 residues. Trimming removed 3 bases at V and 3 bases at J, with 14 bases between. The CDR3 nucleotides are TGTGCCAGCTCACCCCGTTCGGGGAAAGAAGAGACCCAGTACTTC. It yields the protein CASSPRSGKEETQYF.

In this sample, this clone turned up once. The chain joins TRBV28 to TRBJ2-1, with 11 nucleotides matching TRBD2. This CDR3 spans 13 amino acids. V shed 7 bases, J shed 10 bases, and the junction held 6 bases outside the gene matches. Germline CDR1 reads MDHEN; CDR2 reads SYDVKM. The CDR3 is CASTLAGGWEQFF. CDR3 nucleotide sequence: TGTGCCAGCACTCTAGCGGGAGGATGGGAGCAGTTCTTC.

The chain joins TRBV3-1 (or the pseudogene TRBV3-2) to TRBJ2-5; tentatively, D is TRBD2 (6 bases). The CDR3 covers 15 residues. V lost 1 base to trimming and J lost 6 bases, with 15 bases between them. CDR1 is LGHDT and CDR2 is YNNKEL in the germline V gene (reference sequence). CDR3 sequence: CASSQGLAMGKTQYF. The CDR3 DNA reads TGTGCCAGCAGCCAAGGGCTAGCGATGGGAAAGACCCAGTACTTC.

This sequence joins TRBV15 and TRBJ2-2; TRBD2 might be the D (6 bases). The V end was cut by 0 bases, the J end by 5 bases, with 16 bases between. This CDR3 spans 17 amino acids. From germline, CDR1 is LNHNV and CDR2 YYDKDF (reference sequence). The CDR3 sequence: CATSRERGAGGTGELFF. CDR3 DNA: TGTGCCACCAGCAGAGAGAGGGGCGCCGGGGGTACCGGGGAGCTGTTTTTT.